This T cell receptor (beta chain) was observed in a study of identical twins. V lost 3 bases to trimming and J lost 6 bases; unmatched junction nucleotides: 1. The CDR3 runs to 14 residues. Germline V gene lookup returns CDR1 MDHEN and CDR2 SYDVKM. TCRdb analysed the 5' RACE reads with MiXCR anew, one entry per CDR3 protein. Among 1.5 million to 2 million distinct CDR3 sequences listed, more than 30% were seen once. The sequenced sample was cord blood. The receptor comes from a newborn girl in good health. The rearrangement links TRBV28 to TRBJ2-2, with 10 bases identical to TRBD2. The CDR3 nucleotides are TGTGCCAGCAGTTTCAGCGGGAGGGCCGGGGAGCTGTTTTTT. This translates into CASSFSGRAGELFF.